Following are 13 T cell receptor beta chains from one sample sequenced in a study of cytomegalovirus exposure and HLA in healthy donors. PCR involved 60 Vbeta and 13 Jbeta primers. The repertoire was sequenced with immunoSEQ multiplex PCR; TCRdb's copy has only in-frame clones and lacks some. The table shows approximately 170,000 clones, with around 77% occurring only once. The source material was PBMCs. These receptors originate from a woman aged 40 to 50 in good health and CMV-seronegative.

This chain joins TRBV5-1 and TRBJ2-7, with TRBD1 as a possible D gene (5 bases). CDR1 and CDR2 from the germline V gene are SGHRS and YFSETQ. This CDR3 comprises 13 residues. The germline V and J ends were trimmed by 4 bases and 5 bases, with 13 bases remaining between them. CDR3 sequence reads: CASSPQGTDEQYF. As DNA, the CDR3 is TGCGCCAGCAGCCCTCAGGGTACCGACGAGCAGTACTTC.

The V gene is TRBV21-1, the J gene TRBJ2-3; the table assigns TRBD2, which was not confirmed against the DNA. TRBV21-1 is recorded as a pseudogene. The CDR3 runs 17 residues. The CDR3 loop is CASSKERVFTGSDTQYF. The CDR3 DNA is TGTGCCAGCAGCAAAGAGAGGGTCTTCACGGGATCAGATACGCAGTATTTT.

This rearrangement joins TRBV5-6 to TRBJ1-1; no firm D call. V lost 0 bases and J lost 5, with 14 bases in between. CDR3 length: 15 residues. Germline CDR1 SGHDT, CDR2 YYEEEE. In DNA form, the CDR3 reads TGTGCCAGCAGCTTGGGGTTCCTCCGGGAGACTGAAGCTTTCTTT. This gives the protein CASSLGFLRETEAFF. The full variable domain, with the rest looked up from reference TRBV5-6 and TRBJ1-1, is DAGVTQSPTHLIKTRGQQVTLRCSPKSGHDTVSWYQQALGQGPQFIFQYYEEEERQRGNFPDRFSGHQFPNYSSELNVNALLLGDSALYLCASSLGFLRETEAFFGQGTRLTVV.

This clone was detected only once. The V call is TRBV7-2, the J call TRBJ1-1; D ambiguous. The V gene lost 4 bases and the J gene lost 0 bases, with 9 bases spanning the gap. Germline V gives CDR1 SGHTA, CDR2 FQGNSA. This CDR3 has 14 residues. Here the CDR3 DNA reads TGTGCCAGCAGCTCCTCGACTTTGAACACTGAAGCTTTCTTT. This codes for CASSSSTLNTEAFF.

This clone was seen a few times. The V and J genes are TRBV30 and TRBJ1-1; 12 nucleotides line up with TRBD1. V was clipped by 2 bases and J by 4 bases; unmatched bases: 14. The CDR3 sequence is 18 residues long. Germline lookup yields CDR1 GTSNPN and CDR2 SVGIG (reference sequence). CDR3 protein: CAWSPPSGTGGWSTEAFF. CDR3 sequence (DNA): TGTGCCTGGAGTCCCCCGTCCGGGACAGGGGGCTGGAGCACTGAAGCTTTCTTT.

This clone was observed once. The V call is TRBV28, the J call TRBJ2-1, with TRBD1 matching over 7 bases. The CDR3 contains 14 residues. The V and J ends lost 7 bases and 1 base, in that order; junction bases with no gene match: 4. Germline V gene lookup returns CDR1 MDHEN and CDR2 SYDVKM. In DNA, the CDR3 is TGTGCCAGCATCCGGGACAGTTCCTACAATGAGCAGTTCTTC. Residues: CASIRDSSYNEQFF.

This clone has a single count. The rearrangement uses TRBV5-1 and TRBJ1-1; no reliable D call. The germline gives CDR1 SGHRS, CDR2 YFSETQ. Trimming pared 0 bases from V and 7 bases from J, leaving 7 bases between. The CDR3 loop spans 12 amino acids. The CDR3 reads CASSLAGREAFF. For the CDR3, the DNA is TGCGCCAGCAGCTTGGCCGGTCGTGAAGCTTTCTTT.

J is TRBJ1-5 and V is TRBV30; a weak D match, TRBD1 (6 bases). CDR3 size: 13 residues. V shed 2 bases and J shed 3 bases, with 8 bases lying between them. In germline, CDR1 is GTSNPN, CDR2 SVGIG (reference sequence). CDR3 bases: TGTGCCTGGAGTTGGGACATCAATCAGCCCCAGCATTTT. Its protein product is CAWSWDINQPQHF.

The rearrangement links TRBV2 to TRBJ2-2; 10 bases agree with TRBD1. J was trimmed by 3 bases and V by 3 bases; bases with no gene match: 1. This CDR3 contains 15 residues. Per germline, CDR1 SNHLY and CDR2 FYNNEI. CDR3 residues: CASSEGQGYTGELFF. Written as DNA, the CDR3 is TGTGCCAGCAGTGAGGGACAGGGGTACACCGGGGAGCTGTTTTTT.

V gene TRBV30 combines with J gene TRBJ2-2, with D uncertain. The ends were cut back, 1 base at V and 2 bases at J, with 8 bases in the middle. In germline, CDR1 is GTSNPN, CDR2 SVGIG (reference sequence). There are 14 residues in the CDR3. CDR3 nucleotide sequence: TGTGCCTGGAGTGGGAGCCGAAACACCGGGGAGCTGTTTTTT. It yields the protein CAWSGSRNTGELFF.

This clone has only a few counts. V gene TRBV30 combines with J gene TRBJ2-3; TRBD2 agrees at 12 bases. CDR1 and CDR2 from the germline V gene are GTSNPN and SVGIG (reference sequence). Unmatched junction bases numbered 1, after V lost 1 base and J lost 2 bases. The CDR3 is made up of 15 amino acids. CDR3 nucleotides: TGTGCCTGGAGTGGACTAGCGGGAGACACAGATACGCAGTATTTT. This translates into CAWSGLAGDTDTQYF.

Notes on this clone: The same CDR3 also results from other DNA sequences found in this sample. This chain links TRBV19 with TRBJ1-5; D might be TRBD1 (5 bases). Looked up from germline, CDR1 is LNHDA and CDR2 is SQIVND (reference sequence). V was trimmed by 4 bases and J by 2 bases, leaving 9 bases between them. This CDR3 comprises 14 residues. The CDR3 loop is CASSSTGGNQPQHF. DNA of the CDR3: TGTGCCAGTAGTAGTACAGGCGGCAATCAGCCCCAGCATTTT.

This clone was counted once. The rearrangement uses TRBV7-9 and TRBJ1-1, with D possibly TRBD1 on 6 matching bases. The CDR3 extends over 13 amino acids. Germline V lookup: CDR1 SEHNR, CDR2 FQNEAQ (reference sequence). Trimming shortened V by 4 bases and J by 1 base, and 7 bases separated the two germline ends. CDR3 in DNA: TGTGCCAGCAGCTCAGGGGCGAACACTGAAGCTTTCTTT. Protein: CASSSGANTEAFF. Combining the CDR3 with reference TRBV7-9 and TRBJ1-1 gives the whole variable domain DTGVSQNPRHKITKRGQNVTFRCDPISEHNRLYWYRQTLGQGPEFLTYFQNEAQLEKSRLLSDRFSAERPKGSFSTLEIQRTEQGDSAMYLCASSSGANTEAFFGQGTRLTVV.